Listed below are T cell receptor beta chains from one sample, sequenced in a study of brain T cells in children with intractable seizures. The protocol was immunoSEQ multiplex PCR, while the TCRdb copy is restricted to in-frame clones and leaves out a portion. The data show 340,000 or so clones, with 93% seen just once and 5.5% to 6% held by the top ten. The sample here was peripheral blood, taken approximately 5 months after surgery. All receptors derive from a boy under two years old with tuberous sclerosis and intractable seizures. The conserved cysteine and the conserved F or W are not part of the CDR3 here. Fields, in order: clone size, V gene, J gene, CDR3 protein. Clone size is given for some rows only: seen once, a few or many times, or a class if the clone is expanded.

clone_size: .
v_call: TRBV6-5
j_call: TRBJ2-2
cdr3_aa: ASSYSSGRATGELF

clone_size: once
v_call: TRBV24-1
j_call: TRBJ1-1
cdr3_aa: ATKSRTAPYNTEAF

clone_size: .
v_call: TRBV6-5
j_call: TRBJ1-5
cdr3_aa: ASSQGSNQPQH

clone_size: .
v_call: TRBV4-1
j_call: TRBJ1-5
cdr3_aa: ASSQERGSNQPQH

clone_size: .
v_call: TRBV30
j_call: TRBJ1-2
cdr3_aa: AWGKRGGGYT

clone_size: .
v_call: TRBV12-3/TRBV12-4
j_call: TRBJ2-5
cdr3_aa: ASSFVLQETQY

clone_size: .
v_call: TRBV9
j_call: TRBJ2-1
cdr3_aa: ASSAEGNYNEQF

clone_size: once
v_call: TRBV27
j_call: TRBJ2-3
cdr3_aa: ASSYGSLTDTQY

clone_size: .
v_call: TRBV5-4
j_call: TRBJ2-7
cdr3_aa: ASSPWSGGRSEQY

clone_size: .
v_call: TRBV13
j_call: TRBJ2-7
cdr3_aa: ASSSGLQEHEQY

clone_size: .
v_call: TRBV13
j_call: TRBJ2-1
cdr3_aa: ASSLVAGWDNEQF

clone_size: .
v_call: TRBV5-4
j_call: TRBJ2-5
cdr3_aa: ASSLAPAKETQY

clone_size: few
v_call: TRBV28
j_call: TRBJ2-3
cdr3_aa: ASSLGTGGTDTQY

clone_size: .
v_call: TRBV18
j_call: TRBJ1-5
cdr3_aa: ASSQASNQPQH

clone_size: .
v_call: TRBV11-1
j_call: TRBJ1-1
cdr3_aa: ASSVLVAEAF

clone_size: .
v_call: TRBV5-1
j_call: TRBJ2-1
cdr3_aa: ASSLGLAGLPAGEQF

clone_size: once
v_call: TRBV27
j_call: TRBJ1-4
cdr3_aa: ASSPIGGNEKLF

clone_size: .
v_call: TRBV29-1
j_call: TRBJ2-7
cdr3_aa: SVTGTSGSQGIDEQY

clone_size: .
v_call: TRBV5-6
j_call: TRBJ1-2
cdr3_aa: ASSEQGAHNYGYT

clone_size: .
v_call: TRBV24-1
j_call: TRBJ2-3
cdr3_aa: ATSHRVTCTDTQY

clone_size: once
v_call: TRBV3-1/TRBV3-2
j_call: TRBJ2-3
cdr3_aa: ASRRTSGRTDTQY

clone_size: .
v_call: TRBV29-1
j_call: TRBJ2-5
cdr3_aa: SVEVPGQAQETQY